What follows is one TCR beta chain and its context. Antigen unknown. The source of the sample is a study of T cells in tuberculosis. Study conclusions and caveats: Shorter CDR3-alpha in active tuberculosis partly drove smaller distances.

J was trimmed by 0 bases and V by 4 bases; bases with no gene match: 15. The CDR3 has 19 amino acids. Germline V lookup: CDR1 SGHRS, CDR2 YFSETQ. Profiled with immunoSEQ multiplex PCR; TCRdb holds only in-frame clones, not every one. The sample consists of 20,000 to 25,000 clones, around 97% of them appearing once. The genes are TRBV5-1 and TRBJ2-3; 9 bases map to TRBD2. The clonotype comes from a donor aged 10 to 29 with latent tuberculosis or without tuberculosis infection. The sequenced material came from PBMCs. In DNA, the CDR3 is TGCGCCAGCAGCCAGCTAATAAGCGGGGGGAGGCCAAGCACAGATACGCAGTATTTT. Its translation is CASSQLISGGRPSTDTQYF.